This T cell receptor (beta chain) was retrieved from a study of shared clonotypes between healthy human individuals. Profiled with immunoSEQ multiplex PCR; TCRdb holds only in-frame clones, not every one. In the table there are about 1,800,000 clones, about 95% of which are singletons. Cells designated naive CD8 were CD45RO-negative and were positively selected for CCR7, with terminally differentiated effector memory CD45RA+ cells excluded. V lost 5 bases, J lost 7 bases, and 17 bases stayed unmatched. Germline CDR1 reads PRHDT; CDR2 reads FYEKMQ (reference sequence). The CDR3 loop spans 17 amino acids.

The V gene is TRBV13, the J gene TRBJ1-2, with 9 positions matching TRBD1. Sequencing was performed on naive CD8+ T cells sorted from blood. The TCR was taken from a man aged 18 to 29 in good health. The CDR3 region has the DNA TGTGCCAGCAGCCCCTATTCCATTCGACAGGGGGTACCTGGCTACACCTTC. Its translation is CASSPYSIRQGVPGYTF.